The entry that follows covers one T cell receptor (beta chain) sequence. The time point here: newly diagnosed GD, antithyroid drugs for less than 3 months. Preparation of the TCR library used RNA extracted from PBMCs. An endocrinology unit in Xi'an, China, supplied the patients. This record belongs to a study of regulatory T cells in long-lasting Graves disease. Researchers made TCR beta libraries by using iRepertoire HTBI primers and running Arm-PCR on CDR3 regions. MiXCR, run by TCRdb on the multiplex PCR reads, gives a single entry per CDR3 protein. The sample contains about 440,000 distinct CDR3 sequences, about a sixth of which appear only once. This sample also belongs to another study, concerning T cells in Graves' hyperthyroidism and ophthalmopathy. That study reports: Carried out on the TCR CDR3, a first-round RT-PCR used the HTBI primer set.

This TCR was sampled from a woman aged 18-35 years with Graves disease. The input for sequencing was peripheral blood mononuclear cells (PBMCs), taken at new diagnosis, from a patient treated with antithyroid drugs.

For the CDR3, the DNA is TGCGCCAGCAGCCAAGAATGGTCAGGGGGCCCTTACAATGAGCAGTTCTTC. Protein: CASSQEWSGGPYNEQFF. The chain employs TRBV4-3 and TRBJ2-1, with TRBD1 matching over 8 bases. The J segment lost 4 bases and the V segment lost 0 bases, leaving 8 bases of the junction unmatched. From germline, CDR1 is LGHNA and CDR2 YSLEER. The CDR3 spans 17 residues.